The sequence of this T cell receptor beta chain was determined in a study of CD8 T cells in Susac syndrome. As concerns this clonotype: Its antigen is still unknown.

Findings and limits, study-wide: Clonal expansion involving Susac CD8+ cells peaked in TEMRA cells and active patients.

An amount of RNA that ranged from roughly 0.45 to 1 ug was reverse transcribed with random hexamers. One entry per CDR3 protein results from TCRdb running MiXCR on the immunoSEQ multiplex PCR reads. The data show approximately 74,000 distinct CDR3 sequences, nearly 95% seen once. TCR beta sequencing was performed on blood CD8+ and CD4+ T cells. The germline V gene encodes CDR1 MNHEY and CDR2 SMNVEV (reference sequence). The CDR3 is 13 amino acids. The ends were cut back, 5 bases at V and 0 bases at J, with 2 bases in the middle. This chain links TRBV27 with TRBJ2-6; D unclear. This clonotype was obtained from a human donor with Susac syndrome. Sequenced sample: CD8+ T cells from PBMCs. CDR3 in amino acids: CASSISGANVLTF. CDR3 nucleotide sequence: TGTGCCAGCAGTATCTCTGGGGCCAACGTCCTGACTTTC.